These 30 T cell receptor beta chains came from one sample sequenced in a study of blood T cell repertoires in COVID-19. The protocol was immunoSEQ multiplex PCR, while the TCRdb copy is restricted to in-frame clones and leaves out a portion. The table lists roughly 190,000 clones, around four fifths of them singletons. Sequencing was done on a sample of PBMCs or T cells enriched from blood (not recorded which). The receptors shown here come from a man aged 40-50 years who had recovered from COVID-19.

This clone has a count of ten or more. V usage is TRBV18 and J usage is TRBJ1-1, with a tentative D call TRBD1 (5 bases). Germline loops: CDR1 KGHSH, CDR2 LQKENI. This CDR3 has 15 residues. The V end was cut by 6 bases, the J end by 3 bases, with 17 bases between. In DNA form, the CDR3 reads TGTGCCAGCTCGGGAGTGGGGGGTAGCCACACTGAAGCTTTCTTT. This encodes CASSGVGGSHTEAFF. The full variable domain, completed using reference TRBV18 and TRBJ1-1, is NAGVMQNPRHLVRRRGQEARLRCSPMKGHSHVYWYRQLPEEGLKFMVYLQKENIIDESGMPKERFSAEFPKEGPSILRIQQVVRGDSAAYFCASSGVGGSHTEAFFGQGTRLTVV.

The CDR3 protein is CASSSPRQDIGNTEAFF. In DNA, the CDR3 is TGTGCCAGCAGCTCACCCAGACAGGATATAGGGAACACTGAAGCTTTCTTT. The chain employs TRBV9 and TRBJ1-1; the D gene is possibly TRBD1 (6 bases). The V gene lost 4 bases and the J gene lost 1 base, with 20 bases spanning the gap. The CDR3 consists of 17 residues. The germline CDR1 and CDR2 sequences are SGDLS and YYNGEE.

This chain uses TRBV5-4 with TRBJ1-4; TRBD1 is a possible D gene (5 bases). The CDR3 has 15 amino acids. Germline lookup yields CDR1 SGHNT and CDR2 YYREEE (reference sequence). V gave up 1 base and J gave up 6 bases, with 13 bases separating them. The CDR3 here is CASSLSQGGDEKLFF. The CDR3 bases are TGTGCCAGCAGCTTGTCCCAGGGCGGGGATGAAAAACTGTTTTTT.

The V call is TRBV6-2 or TRBV6-3, the J call TRBJ2-7; a possible D gene is TRBD1 (6 bases). This CDR3 is built from 15 residues. Germline V lookup: CDR1 MNHEY, CDR2 SVGEGT. The V end lost 0 bases, the J end lost 6 bases, and 15 bases lay between the germline ends. CDR3 nucleotide sequence: TGTGCCAGCAGTTACTCGACACCAGGGGCGGGCGAGCAGTACGTC. The encoded protein is CASSYSTPGAGEQYV.

The chain has TRBV6-5 and TRBJ2-3, with D possibly being TRBD1 (6 bases). The V gene's germline CDR1 is MNHEY and CDR2 SVGAGI. CDR3 length equals 15 residues. With 8 bases removed from V and 1 base from J, the gap between germline ends came to 16 bases. CDR3 region: CASSQRGGGTDTQYF. The CDR3 DNA follows: TGTGCCAGCTCCCAACGAGGGGGTGGCACAGATACGCAGTATTTT.

The chain employs TRBV7-2 and TRBJ2-3, with D possibly matching TRBD2 (5 bases). This CDR3 has 18 amino acids. CDR1 and CDR2 (germline): SGHTA, FQGNSA. The V gene lost 1 base and the J gene lost 0 bases, with 17 bases spanning the gap. CDR3 in amino acids: CASSLGYGGGGSTDTQYF. The CDR3 DNA is TGTGCCAGCAGCTTAGGGTACGGTGGTGGCGGGAGCACAGATACGCAGTATTTT.

This chain connects TRBV2 to TRBJ2-1; TRBD2 matches 9 bases. The germline CDR1 and CDR2 sequences are SNHLY and FYNNEI. The V gene end was trimmed by 3 bases and the J gene end by 1 base; junction bases not matched to a gene: 16. CDR3 length equals 20 residues. CDR3 sequence: CASSDFPRGSGRGSYNEQFF. The CDR3 DNA sequence: TGTGCCAGCAGTGATTTCCCCCGGGGTAGCGGGAGAGGTTCCTACAATGAGCAGTTCTTC.

This clone has a single count. This sequence joins TRBV18 and TRBJ2-5; tentatively, D is TRBD1 (6 bases). The CDR3 contains 16 residues. CDR1 KGHSH and CDR2 LQKENI come from the germline V gene. Trimming cost V 6 bases and J 0 bases, with 17 bases left between them. CDR3 protein: CASSPYGTTYQETQYF. CDR3 nucleotides: TGTGCCAGCTCGCCCTACGGGACAACCTACCAAGAGACCCAGTACTTC.

This clone came up a few times. This sequence joins TRBV9 and TRBJ2-7; perhaps TRBD2 as D (6 bases). There are 16 residues in the CDR3. Germline V CDR1 and CDR2: SGDLS, YYNGEE. Trimming shortened V by 4 bases and J by 4 bases, and 21 bases separated the two germline ends. CDR3 DNA sequence: TGTGCCAGCAGCCCACGTTGGGGAGGAATTGTTTACGAGCAGTACTTC. Amino acids: CASSPRWGGIVYEQYF.

The V call is TRBV9, the J call TRBJ1-1; D remains ambiguous. Germline V gene sequence: CDR1 SGDLS, CDR2 YYNGEE. The ends were cut back, 0 bases at V and 8 bases at J, with 11 bases in the middle. The CDR3 contains 13 residues. CDR3 bases: TGTGCCAGCAGCGTAGGGTGGAGTCAGGAAGCTTTCTTT. It codes for CASSVGWSQEAFF.

The DNA of the CDR3 is TGTGCCAGCAGCCAGGACAGGGTAAACTATGGCTACACCTTC. This encodes CASSQDRVNYGYTF. The chain has TRBV4-2 and TRBJ1-2; 8 bases line up with TRBD1. V lost 3 bases and J lost 2; bases outside the gene matches: 2. There are 14 residues in the CDR3. In germline, CDR1 is LGHNA, CDR2 YNFKEQ.

This clone came up once. The chain carries TRBV12-3 or TRBV12-4 and TRBJ2-7; D remains unclear. Trimming cost V 5 bases and J 6 bases, with 11 bases left between them. CDR3 length equals 12 residues. The CDR3 loop is CASSPRGLEQYF. The CDR3 DNA reads as TGTGCCAGCAGTCCACGTGGGCTCGAGCAGTACTTC.

This chain links TRBV29-1 with TRBJ1-1; D might be TRBD1 (6 bases). The germline V gene has CDR1 SQVTM and CDR2 ANQGSEA. The germline V and J ends were trimmed by 7 bases and 0 bases, with 12 bases remaining between them. The CDR3 runs 13 residues. The CDR3 spells CSAGEGVNTEAFF. The DNA of the CDR3 is TGCAGCGCCGGGGAGGGGGTGAACACTGAAGCTTTCTTT.

The chain uses TRBV7-2 and TRBJ2-1; the D gene is possibly TRBD2 (5 bases). Germline assignment: CDR1 SGHTA and CDR2 FQGNSA. The CDR3 totals 13 residues. Trimming shortened V by 9 bases and J by 10 bases, and 19 bases separated the two germline ends. The CDR3 here is CASRKMGAQEQFF. CDR3 sequence (DNA): TGTGCCAGTCGAAAAATGGGAGCTCAGGAGCAGTTCTTC.

A word on this clone: Here the CDR3 omits its conserved ending phenylalanine or tryptophan, so a read error is the likely source. Because the CDR3's place on the DNA is in doubt, the DNA is left out and the CDR3 is given as listed by TCRdb. The chain recombines TRBV28 with TRBJ1-1. The CDR3 contains 13 residues when both ends are counted. Germline V gene sequence: CDR1 MDHEN, CDR2 SYDVKM. The chain's CDR3 is CASSHTWGGPGSV.

This sequence joins TRBV5-5 and TRBJ2-2, with TRBD2 as a possible D gene (5 bases). The CDR3 is 13 residues long. Germline loops: CDR1 SGHKS, CDR2 YYEKEE (reference sequence). V lost 2 bases to trimming and J lost 5 bases, with 7 bases between them. This chain's CDR3 is CASSFEGTGELFF. The CDR3 region has the DNA TGTGCCAGCAGCTTTGAGGGTACCGGGGAGCTGTTTTTT.

The rearrangement joins TRBV30 to TRBJ2-1; TRBD2 matches at 13 bases. Unmatched junction bases numbered 9, after V lost 2 bases and J lost 2 bases. Germline assignment: CDR1 GTSNPN and CDR2 SVGIG (reference sequence). The CDR3 extends over 18 amino acids. The CDR3: CAWSFRPGLAGTYNEQFF. Here the CDR3 DNA reads TGTGCCTGGAGTTTTAGGCCGGGACTAGCGGGAACCTACAATGAGCAGTTCTTC.

The genes are TRBV2 and TRBJ1-6, with 7 bases aligning to TRBD1. V lost 6 bases, J lost 10 bases, and 3 bases stayed unmatched. CDR3 length: 12 residues. Looked up from germline, CDR1 is SNHLY and CDR2 is FYNNEI. CDR3 protein: CASRVQGSPLHF. DNA of the CDR3: TGTGCCAGCAGAGTACAGGGGTCACCCCTCCACTTT.

The chain links TRBV7-6 to TRBJ1-1; weak D call: TRBD1 (5 bases). This CDR3 is built from 13 residues. CDR1 SGHVS and CDR2 FNYEAQ come from the germline V gene. Trimming took 5 bases from V and 1 from J, leaving 8 bases between them. The CDR3 DNA reads TGTGCCAGCAGCCGCGACAGGAACACTGAAGCTTTCTTT. Translating gives CASSRDRNTEAFF.

This chain links TRBV7-3 with TRBJ2-1, with D perhaps TRBD2 (6 bases). Deletions cut 2 bases from V and 8 bases from J, with 13 bases between. The V gene's germline CDR1 is SGHTA and CDR2 FQGTGA. CDR3 length equals 14 residues. The CDR3 DNA reads TGTGCCAGCAGCTTAGGACGGGAGAGCTATGAGCAGTTCTTC. Protein product: CASSLGRESYEQFF.

The chain combines TRBV6-5 with TRBJ1-5, with 9 nucleotides matching TRBD1. CDR1 and CDR2 (germline): MNHEY, SVGAGI. Trimming took 6 bases from V and 0 from J; bases not matched to a gene: 3. The CDR3 has 15 residues. The CDR3 DNA reads TGTGCCAGCAGACGACAGGGGGGTAGCAATCAGCCCCAGCATTTT. Its translation: CASRRQGGSNQPQHF.

V usage is TRBV7-8 and J usage is TRBJ1-4; D gene uncertain. The CDR3 is 13 residues long. Germline V gives CDR1 SGHVS, CDR2 FQNEAQ. V gave up 1 base and J gave up 6 bases, with 6 bases separating them. For the CDR3, the DNA is TGTGCCAGCAGCTTAGAGCAAGATGAAAAACTGTTTTTT. The encoded protein is CASSLEQDEKLFF.

The table lists this clone with a count of one. V usage is TRBV3-1 (or the pseudogene TRBV3-2) and J usage is TRBJ1-1; D gene ambiguous. V was cut by 4 bases and J by 1 base, with 13 bases left in between. This CDR3 region has 15 residues. In germline, CDR1 is LGHDT, CDR2 YNNKEL (reference sequence). The CDR3 sequence: CASSLNRVKNTEAFF. In DNA, the CDR3 is TGTGCCAGCAGCCTAAACCGGGTTAAGAACACTGAAGCTTTCTTT.

The V call is TRBV28, the J call TRBJ1-5; D is perhaps TRBD1 (5 bases). V lost 11 bases and J lost 9, with 20 bases in between. The germline V gene has CDR1 MDHEN and CDR2 SYDVKM. The CDR3 length is 13 residues. The DNA for the CDR3 is TGTGCCGGAAGCCGGGGGATCAGATGGCCCCAGCATTTT. It codes for CAGSRGIRWPQHF.

This rearrangement joins TRBV12-3 or TRBV12-4 to TRBJ2-7; D perhaps matches TRBD1 (6 bases). The CDR3 covers 12 residues. The V gene lost 8 bases and the J gene lost 7 bases, with 15 bases spanning the gap. The CDR3 reads CASPHRDKEQYV. In nucleotides, the CDR3 is TGTGCCAGCCCCCACCGGGACAAGGAGCAGTACGTC.

The chain recombines TRBV10-3 with TRBJ2-7, with D possibly matching TRBD1 (6 bases). V shed 3 bases and J shed 6 bases, with 18 bases lying between them. Germline V gene lookup returns CDR1 ENHRY and CDR2 SYGVKD. The CDR3 extends over 15 amino acids. CDR3 in amino acids: CAISDPQGVKGEQYF. DNA for the CDR3: TGTGCCATCAGTGACCCACAGGGAGTAAAGGGCGAGCAGTACTTC.

The rearrangement links TRBV19 to TRBJ2-2; D unclear. V was cut by 3 bases and J by 2 bases, with 7 bases left in between. There are 14 residues in the CDR3. Germline V lookup: CDR1 LNHDA, CDR2 SQIVND (reference sequence). CDR3 in DNA: TGTGCCAGTAGTATTGGCCTCAACACCGGGGAGCTGTTTTTT. Translated, it gives CASSIGLNTGELFF.

In DNA form, the CDR3 reads TGCGCCAGCAGCCAGCCTATCGAGCTCAATCAGCCCCAGCATTTT. It codes for CASSQPIELNQPQHF. The rearrangement links TRBV4-1 to TRBJ1-5; no reliable D call. V lost 3 bases, J lost 3 bases, and 12 bases lay in between. The CDR3 is 15 residues long. Germline CDR1 reads MGHRA; CDR2 reads YSYEKL.

The rearrangement joins TRBV7-6 to TRBJ2-7; TRBD2 agrees at 9 bases. CDR1 SGHVS and CDR2 FNYEAQ come from the germline V gene. Losses at the gene ends were 1 base for V and 2 bases for J; bases not matched to a gene: 3. This CDR3 spans 15 amino acids. CDR3 bases: TGTGCCAGCAGCTTAGGGACTAGCGTAGCCTACGAGCAGTACTTC. Translating gives CASSLGTSVAYEQYF. The full variable domain, in which reference TRBV7-6 and TRBJ2-7 provide the parts outside the CDR3, is GAGVSQSPRYKVTKRGQDVALRCDPISGHVSLYWYRQALGQGPEFLTYFNYEAQQDKSGLPNDRFSAERPEGSISTLTIQRTEQRDSAMYRCASSLGTSVAYEQYFGPGTRLTVT.

This clone was recorded only once. Sequence at one end of the junction differs from germline and may be a read error. The rearrangement links TRBV19 to TRBJ2-5; TRBD1 is a possible D gene (6 bases). The CDR3 is 13 amino acids. Germline CDR1 and CDR2: LNHDA and SQIVND (reference sequence). The CDR3 is CASSLEQGETQYF. In DNA form, the CDR3 reads TGTGCCAGTAGTTTAGAGCAGGGGGAGACCCAGTACTTC.